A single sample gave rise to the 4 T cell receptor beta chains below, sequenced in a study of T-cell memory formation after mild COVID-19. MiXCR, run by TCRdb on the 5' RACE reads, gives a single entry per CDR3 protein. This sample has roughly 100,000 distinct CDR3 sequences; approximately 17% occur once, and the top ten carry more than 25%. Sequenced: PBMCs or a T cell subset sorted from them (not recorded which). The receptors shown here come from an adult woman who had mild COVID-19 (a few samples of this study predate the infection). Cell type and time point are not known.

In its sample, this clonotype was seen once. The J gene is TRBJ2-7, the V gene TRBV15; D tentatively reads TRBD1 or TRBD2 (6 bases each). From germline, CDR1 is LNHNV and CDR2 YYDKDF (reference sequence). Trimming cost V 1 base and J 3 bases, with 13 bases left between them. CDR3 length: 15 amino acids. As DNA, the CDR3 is TGTGCCACCAGCAGAGTCGGGGGCCTAGACTACGAGCAGTACTTC. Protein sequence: CATSRVGGLDYEQYF.

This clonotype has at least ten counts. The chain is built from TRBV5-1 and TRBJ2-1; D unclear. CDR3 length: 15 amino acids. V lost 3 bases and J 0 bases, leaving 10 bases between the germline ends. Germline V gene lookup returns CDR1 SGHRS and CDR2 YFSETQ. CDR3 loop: CASSYRESSYNEQFF. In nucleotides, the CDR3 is TGCGCCAGCAGCTATAGAGAGAGCTCCTACAATGAGCAGTTCTTC.

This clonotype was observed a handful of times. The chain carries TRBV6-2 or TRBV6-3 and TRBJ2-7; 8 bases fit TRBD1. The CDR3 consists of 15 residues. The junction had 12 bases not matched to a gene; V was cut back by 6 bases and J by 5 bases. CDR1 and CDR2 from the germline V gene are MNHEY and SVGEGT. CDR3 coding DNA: TGTGCCAGCAGAGACTCGACAGGGGTGAGGAACGAGCAGTACTTC. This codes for CASRDSTGVRNEQYF.

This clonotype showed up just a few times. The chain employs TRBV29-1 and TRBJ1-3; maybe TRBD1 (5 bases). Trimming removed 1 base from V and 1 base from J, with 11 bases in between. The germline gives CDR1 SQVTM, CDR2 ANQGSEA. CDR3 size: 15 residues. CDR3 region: CSVEGGQGSGNTIYF. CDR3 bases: TGCAGCGTTGAAGGAGGCCAGGGATCTGGAAACACCATATATTTT.